The 17 T cell receptor beta chains below all came from one sample that was sequenced in a study of CD8+ T cells in alopecia areata (dated by TCRdb to the late 2010s). The library relied on the immunoSEQ multiplex PCR assay. To provide template for TCR sequencing, every sample had RNA extracted and reverse transcribed into cDNA. TCRdb limited this immuneACCESS table to in-frame rearrangements with V and J called. A share of clones is missing; checked studies link under half to unresolved V genes, and the rest is unexplained. For this sample there are fewer than 200,000 clones; around 50% appear just once. The ten largest clones represent roughly 12% of the sample. Taken with the paper, the label for time point translates to: roughly 24 weeks on oral tofacitinib. The intended sense of this specimen's treatment or condition label: oral pan-JAK inhibitor, 5-10 mg twice daily. Sample: CD8+ T cells sorted from blood, taken at week 24, from a patient treated with tofacitinib. Receptors were obtained from a human donor with alopecia areata.

This clone appeared a single time. The genes are TRBV30 and TRBJ1-1; D not resolved. The V end was cut by 4 bases, the J end by 7 bases, with 19 bases between. The CDR3 has 14 residues. Germline V CDR1 and CDR2: GTSNPN, SVGIG (reference sequence). CDR3 region: CAWNHEGGEDEAFF. CDR3 coding DNA: TGTGCCTGGAACCACGAGGGAGGTGAGGATGAAGCTTTCTTT.

This rearrangement joins TRBV25-1 to TRBJ1-2; D ambiguous. Germline V CDR1 and CDR2: MGHDK, SYGVNS. Between the trimmed V and J ends, which lost 5 bases and 0 bases, there was a span of 13 bases. The CDR3 spans 15 residues. The DNA of the CDR3 is TGTGCCAGCAGTTCCGGCGGCAGCTCTAACTATGGCTACACCTTC. Translating gives CASSSGGSSNYGYTF.

This clone was detected only a few times. This rearrangement joins TRBV19 to TRBJ2-1; perhaps D is TRBD1 or TRBD2 (6 bases each). Germline V gene sequence: CDR1 LNHDA, CDR2 SQIVND (reference sequence). This CDR3 is built from 12 residues. The CDR3 here is CAGAGEDNEQFF. The DNA for the CDR3 is TGTGCGGGGGCAGGGGAGGACAATGAGCAGTTCTTC.

The V gene is TRBV30, the J gene TRBJ1-2, with D unclear. V shed 0 bases and J shed 4 bases, with 12 bases lying between them. Germline V CDR1 and CDR2: GTSNPN, SVGIG (reference sequence). This CDR3 spans 14 amino acids. The DNA of the CDR3 is TGTGCCTGGAGTGTAGGTCGGGGTGCCTATGGCTACACCTTC. It is translated as CAWSVGRGAYGYTF.

The chain employs TRBV11-2 and TRBJ2-5, with D possibly TRBD2 on 5 matching bases. Trimming cost V 1 base and J 4 bases, with 13 bases left between them. Germline V gene lookup returns CDR1 SGHAT and CDR2 FQNNGV. The CDR3 length is 15 residues. CDR3 loop: CASSLAAGTRETQYF. The DNA of the CDR3 is TGTGCCAGCAGCTTAGCCGCGGGCACCCGAGAGACCCAGTACTTC.

This chain joins TRBV12-5 and TRBJ1-1; the match to TRBD1 covers 7 bases. Germline trimming cut 5 bases from V and 1 base from J; bases unmatched to any gene: 1. This CDR3 is 13 amino acids long. Looked up from germline, CDR1 is LGHNT and CDR2 is FRNRAP. The CDR3 sequence is CASGNRGNTEAFF. DNA for the CDR3: TGTGCTAGTGGTAACAGGGGGAACACTGAAGCTTTCTTT.

The rearrangement joins TRBV6-1 to TRBJ2-7, with a weak D call TRBD1 (7 bases). The germline V and J ends were trimmed by 6 bases and 2 bases, with 11 bases remaining between them. The CDR3 is 13 amino acids. CDR1 is MNHNS and CDR2 is SASEGT in the germline V gene. The CDR3 reads CASREGATYEQYF. CDR3 nucleotide sequence: TGTGCCAGCAGGGAGGGGGCCACCTACGAGCAGTACTTC.

V gene TRBV7-6 combines with J gene TRBJ2-5; D unresolved. Between the trimmed V and J ends, which lost 5 bases and 1 base, there was a span of 11 bases. The germline V gene has CDR1 SGHVS and CDR2 FNYEAQ. The CDR3 is made up of 14 amino acids. The CDR3 here is CASSPLWGQETQYF. CDR3 coding DNA: TGTGCCAGCAGCCCCTTATGGGGCCAAGAGACCCAGTACTTC.

CDR3 DNA: TGTGCCATCAGCGCAGCGGGGGGGCCCCCCGGGGAGCTGTTTTTT. Residues: CAISAAGGPPGELFF. The chain joins TRBV10-3 to TRBJ2-2; TRBD2 matches 10 bases. This CDR3 region has 15 residues. The germline V gene encodes CDR1 ENHRY and CDR2 SYGVKD. V was pared by 6 bases and J by 6 bases, with 7 bases of the junction left unmatched.

The V call is TRBV4-1, the J call TRBJ2-7; D is ambiguous. CDR1 and CDR2 (germline): MGHRA, YSYEKL. V gave up 0 bases and J gave up 4 bases, with 19 bases separating them. The CDR3 sequence is 17 residues long. Written as DNA, the CDR3 is TGCGCCAGCAGCCAAGAGGCTGAACCCCAGACCGGTTACGAGCAGTACTTC. This translates into CASSQEAEPQTGYEQYF.

V usage is TRBV2 and J usage is TRBJ2-3, with a possible D match to TRBD1 (5 bases). Germline V lookup: CDR1 SNHLY, CDR2 FYNNEI. This CDR3 comprises 14 residues. The ends were cut back, 7 bases at V and 0 bases at J, with 11 bases in the middle. In DNA form, the CDR3 reads TGTGCCAGCACCACGACAGCTAGCACAGATACGCAGTATTTT. Protein product: CASTTTASTDTQYF.

V is TRBV13 and J is TRBJ1-1; 7 positions match TRBD1. Germline assignment: CDR1 PRHDT and CDR2 FYEKMQ (reference sequence). J gave up 1 base and V 5 bases, and 13 bases lay outside the gene matches. This CDR3 contains 17 residues. The CDR3 region has the DNA TGTGCCAGCAGCCCTACAGGGGATCACGGCCCGAACACTGAAGCTTTCTTT. Protein product: CASSPTGDHGPNTEAFF.

The sample holds a few counts of this clone. The chain couples TRBV5-1 to TRBJ1-4; 7 bases are shared with TRBD1. Germline V gene lookup returns CDR1 SGHRS and CDR2 YFSETQ. The CDR3 extends over 15 amino acids. V gave up 3 bases and J gave up 0 bases; unmatched junction bases: 2. The CDR3 loop is CASSSQGATNEKLFF. The CDR3 nucleotides read TGCGCCAGCAGCTCTCAGGGGGCAACTAATGAAAAACTGTTTTTT.

This clone was counted once. The rearrangement uses TRBV30 and TRBJ2-1; TRBD1 aligns across 7 bases. Losses at the gene ends were 3 bases for V and 0 bases for J; bases not matched to a gene: 5. Per the germline V gene, CDR1 is GTSNPN and CDR2 is SVGIG (reference sequence). This CDR3 is 15 amino acids long. The CDR3 region is CAWRRGLNSYNEQFF. In nucleotides, the CDR3 is TGTGCCTGGAGAAGGGGGCTCAACTCCTACAATGAGCAGTTCTTC.

This clone occurred once. This chain joins TRBV6-5 and TRBJ1-2, with TRBD1 as a possible D gene (5 bases). Germline V gene lookup returns CDR1 MNHEY and CDR2 SVGAGI. This CDR3 comprises 14 residues. Trimming stripped 0 bases from V and 6 bases from J, with 11 bases between. CDR3 sequence reads: CASSYSKGLHGYTF. In DNA form, the CDR3 reads TGTGCCAGCAGTTACTCGAAGGGACTCCATGGCTACACCTTC.

The chain recombines TRBV4-1 with TRBJ1-1; D is uncertain. Between the trimmed V and J ends, which lost 4 bases and 5 bases, there was a span of 8 bases. The CDR3 covers 12 residues. Germline CDR1 and CDR2: MGHRA and YSYEKL. The CDR3 protein is CASSLGRTEAFF. The CDR3 region has the DNA TGCGCCAGCAGCCTAGGGAGGACTGAAGCTTTCTTT.

This chain uses TRBV4-1 with TRBJ1-2; tentative D call: TRBD1 (5 bases). Trimming took off 1 base at V and 4 bases at J, with 13 bases between the two ends. Germline V gives CDR1 MGHRA, CDR2 YSYEKL. This CDR3 has 15 amino acids. The CDR3 loop is CASSQGGPQGYGYTF. CDR3 nucleotide sequence: TGCGCCAGCAGCCAAGGCGGGCCTCAGGGCTATGGCTACACCTTC.